In its sample, the clone carrying this T cell receptor (beta chain) was seen a few times. One entry per CDR3 protein, called by TCRdb with MiXCR from the 5' RACE reads. The sample yields under 130,000 distinct CDR3 sequences, approximately 11% seen once. The sample's time point: longitudinal time-point 3. This sample was included in a study of neurological immune-mediated disorders. Germline loops: CDR1 SQVTM, CDR2 ANQGSEA. Trimming took 7 bases from V and 7 from J; bases not matched to a gene: 10. The CDR3 extends over 13 amino acids. The sample consisted of PBMCs. The clonotype was recovered from a female donor with HTLV-1-associated myelopathy (HAM/TSP). The chain combines TRBV29-1 with TRBJ1-2; 9 bases are a match to TRBD1. The CDR3 reads CSARQGEVSGYTF. The DNA of the CDR3 is TGCAGCGCGCGACAGGGGGAGGTTTCTGGCTACACCTTC.